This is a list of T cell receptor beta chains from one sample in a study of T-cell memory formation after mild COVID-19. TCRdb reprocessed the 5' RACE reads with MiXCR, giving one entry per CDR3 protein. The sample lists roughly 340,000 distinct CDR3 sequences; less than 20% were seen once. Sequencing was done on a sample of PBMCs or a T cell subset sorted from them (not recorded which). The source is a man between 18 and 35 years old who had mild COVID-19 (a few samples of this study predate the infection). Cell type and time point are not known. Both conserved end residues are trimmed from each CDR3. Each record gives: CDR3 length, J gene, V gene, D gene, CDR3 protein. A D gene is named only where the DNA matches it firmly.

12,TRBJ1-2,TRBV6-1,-,ASSVPQANYGYT
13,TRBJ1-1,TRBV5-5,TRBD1,ASSPGQGYNTEAF
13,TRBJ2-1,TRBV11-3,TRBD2,ASSFSGGAANEQF
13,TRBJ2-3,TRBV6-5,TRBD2,ASSNPSGRKDTQY
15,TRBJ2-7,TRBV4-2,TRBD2,ASSQGGLAGLYYEQY
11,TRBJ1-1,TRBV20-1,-,SVVGGGAAEAF
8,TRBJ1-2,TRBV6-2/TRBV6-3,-,ASRGSGYT
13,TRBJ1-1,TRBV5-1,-,ASSAGQPMNTEAF
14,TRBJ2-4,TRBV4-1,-,ASSPYIGEAGVIQY
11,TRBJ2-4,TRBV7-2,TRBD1,ASNPTGGDIQY
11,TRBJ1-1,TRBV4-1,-,ASSQGPLGEDF
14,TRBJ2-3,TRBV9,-,ASSVMGARSTDTQY
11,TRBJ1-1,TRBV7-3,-,ASGRGSSTEAF
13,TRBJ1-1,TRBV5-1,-,ASSLGDRMNTEAF
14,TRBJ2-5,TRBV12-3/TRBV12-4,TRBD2,ASSLAGAGGRETQY
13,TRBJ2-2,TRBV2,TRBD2,ASSSSGGNTGELF
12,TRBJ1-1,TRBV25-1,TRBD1,ASRPTGRFTEAF
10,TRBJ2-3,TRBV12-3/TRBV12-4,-,ASSLLSDTQY
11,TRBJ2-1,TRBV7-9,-,ASTSTGYNEQF
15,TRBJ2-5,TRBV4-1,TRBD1,ASSQGQGPRSLETQY